Below are 9 T cell receptor beta chains sequenced from a single sample in a study of T cell responses to AZD1222 COVID-19 vaccine. Here immunoSEQ multiplex PCR was the method, and the copy in TCRdb shows in-frame clones only, minus some. This table has roughly 150,000 clones, roughly 94% appearing once. Sequenced material: peripheral blood, taken 28 days after the second AZD1222 dose. The receptors were sampled from an adult who received the AZD1222 COVID-19 vaccine.

The rearrangement joins TRBV30 to TRBJ1-6, with 7 bases lining up with TRBD1. V shed 4 bases, J shed 7 bases, and the junction held 7 bases outside the gene matches. The germline CDR1 and CDR2 sequences are GTSNPN and SVGIG (reference sequence). CDR3 size: 14 residues. The CDR3 loop reads CAWTEGAVNSPLHF. The DNA for the CDR3 is TGTGCCTGGACAGAGGGGGCGGTAAATTCACCCCTCCACTTT.

The chain is built from TRBV6-2 or TRBV6-3 and TRBJ2-1; TRBD2 agrees at 8 bases. The germline V gene encodes CDR1 MNHEY and CDR2 SVGEGT. V was clipped by 2 bases and J by 6 bases; unmatched bases: 9. The CDR3 is made up of 16 amino acids. In nucleotides, the CDR3 is TGTGCCAGCAGTTACGGGGCCTTGCGGGAGGTCAATGAGCAGTTCTTC. Its protein product is CASSYGALREVNEQFF.

This chain's CDR3 is CASSVAGTSQETQYF. CDR3 sequence (DNA): TGTGCCAGCAGCGTAGCGGGGACTTCTCAAGAGACCCAGTACTTC. The chain links TRBV9 to TRBJ2-5, with D possibly being TRBD2 (6 bases). Germline V gives CDR1 SGDLS, CDR2 YYNGEE. Trimming removed 0 bases at V and 2 bases at J, with 11 bases between. The CDR3 has 15 amino acids. Supplemented by reference TRBV9 and TRBJ2-5, the full variable domain reads DSGVTQTPKHLITATGQRVTLRCSPRSGDLSVYWYQQSLDQGLQFLIQYYNGEERAKGNILERFSAQQFPDLHSELNLSSLELGDSALYFCASSVAGTSQETQYFGPGTRLLVL.

The chain combines TRBV28 with TRBJ2-7; D gene unclear. The germline V gene encodes CDR1 MDHEN and CDR2 SYDVKM. The CDR3 consists of 11 residues. V lost 10 bases, J lost 5 bases, and 12 bases lay in between. The CDR3 DNA follows: TGTGCCACCGGGCGAGCCCACGAGCAGTACTTC. Amino acid sequence: CATGRAHEQYF.

J is TRBJ2-7 and V is TRBV6-4, with 13 bases fitting TRBD2. V shed 8 bases, J shed 0 bases, and the junction held 13 bases outside the gene matches. CDR3 length: 18 residues. CDR1 is MRHNA and CDR2 is SNTAGT in the germline V gene. As DNA, the CDR3 is TGTGCCAGCGGACTCGGGACTAGCGGGACTCACTACTCCTACGAGCAGTACTTC. Encoded protein: CASGLGTSGTHYSYEQYF.

The chain carries TRBV7-2 and TRBJ1-2; D not resolved. Germline V gene sequence: CDR1 SGHTA, CDR2 FQGNSA. The CDR3 is made up of 14 amino acids. The ends were cut back, 1 base at V and 8 bases at J, with 14 bases in the middle. CDR3 amino acids: CASSLGVSTRGYTF. The CDR3, as DNA: TGTGCCAGCAGCTTAGGTGTCTCTACACGGGGCTACACCTTC.

The J gene is TRBJ2-1, the V gene TRBV24-1; 8 positions match TRBD2. V shed 6 bases, J shed 8 bases, and the junction held 8 bases outside the gene matches. Germline loops: CDR1 KGHDR, CDR2 SFDVKD. The CDR3 has 14 amino acids. The CDR3 region is CATSTGGPADEQFF. The CDR3 DNA reads as TGTGCCACCAGTACGGGAGGGCCTGCAGATGAGCAGTTCTTC.

This clone came up once. The V call is TRBV25-1, the J call TRBJ1-4, with D tentatively TRBD1 (5 bases). The V gene's germline CDR1 is MGHDK and CDR2 SYGVNS. Trimming removed 2 bases at V and 7 bases at J, with 17 bases between. The CDR3 has 16 residues. The CDR3 DNA follows: TGTGCCAGCAGTGAAGGGGCCACATGGGCGGGTGAAAAACTGTTTTTT. The encoded protein is CASSEGATWAGEKLFF.

The rearrangement joins TRBV7-3 to TRBJ1-1; TRBD1 might be the D (6 bases). The CDR3 loop spans 13 amino acids. V was pared by 5 bases and J by 5 bases, with 12 bases between. Germline V gives CDR1 SGHTA, CDR2 FQGTGA. CDR3 in amino acids: CASSIPGETEAFF. CDR3 nucleotide sequence: TGTGCCAGCAGCATTCCAGGGGAAACTGAAGCTTTCTTT. The full variable domain, with the rest looked up from reference TRBV7-3 and TRBJ1-1, is GAGVSQTPSNKVTEKGKYVELRCDPISGHTALYWYRQSLGQGPEFLIYFQGTGAADDSGLPNDRFFAVRPEGSVSTLKIQRTERGDSAVYLCASSIPGETEAFFGQGTRLTVV.